Below, 15 T cell receptor beta chains from the same sample are listed, as sequenced in a study of technical replicates of blood from a handful of donors. Using immunoSEQ multiplex PCR, the repertoire was profiled, and TCRdb retains in-frame clones only, with some absent. In the table there are 70,000 to 85,000 clones, approximately 97% of which are singletons. The source material was T cells isolated from PBMCs. The receptors were gathered from a human donor in good health.

The chain recombines TRBV6-4 with TRBJ2-1; 11 positions agree with TRBD2. Per the germline V gene, CDR1 is MRHNA and CDR2 is SNTAGT. The CDR3 has 15 residues. The trim removed 6 bases at V and 8 bases at J, leaving 9 bases unmatched. The CDR3 is CASSRLSGGADEQFF. The DNA for the CDR3 is TGTGCCAGCAGCCGGCTTAGCGGGGGGGCCGATGAGCAGTTCTTC.

The chain is built from TRBV29-1 and TRBJ2-7; a possible D gene is TRBD1 (5 bases). Germline V gives CDR1 SQVTM, CDR2 ANQGSEA. The V end was cut by 6 bases, the J end by 2 bases, with 14 bases between. This CDR3 has 13 amino acids. CDR3 DNA sequence: TGCAGCGTGACGACAGAGAGTACCTACGAGCAGTACTTC. It encodes CSVTTESTYEQYF.

The rearrangement links TRBV11-2 to TRBJ2-2; D perhaps matches TRBD1 (5 bases). Trimming took off 2 bases at V and 0 bases at J, with 13 bases between the two ends. Germline V gives CDR1 SGHAT, CDR2 FQNNGV. This CDR3 spans 17 amino acids. This chain's CDR3 is CASSLRGVRTNTGELFF. CDR3 nucleotide sequence: TGTGCCAGCAGCTTAAGGGGTGTGCGGACGAACACCGGGGAGCTGTTTTTT. Variable domain in full (rest from reference TRBV11-2 and TRBJ2-2): EAGVAQSPRYKIIEKRQSVAFWCNPISGHATLYWYQQILGQGPKLLIQFQNNGVVDDSQLPKDRFSAERLKGVDSTLKIQPAKLEDSAVYLCASSLRGVRTNTGELFFGEGSRLTVL.

The chain uses TRBV4-2 and TRBJ2-7; the match to TRBD1 covers 8 bases. Trimming at V came to 4 bases and at J to 0 bases, leaving 5 bases not matched to a gene. CDR1 and CDR2 from the germline V gene are LGHNA and YNFKEQ. The CDR3 runs 15 residues. Here the CDR3 reads CASSLRGQGSYEQYF. The CDR3 nucleotides are TGTGCCAGCAGCCTACGCGGACAGGGCTCCTACGAGCAGTACTTC.

The chain links TRBV11-3 to TRBJ2-7, with 10 bases aligning to TRBD1. Germline V CDR1 and CDR2: SGHNT, YENEEA. This CDR3 has 14 residues. The trim removed 4 bases at V and 3 bases at J, leaving 3 bases unmatched. DNA of the CDR3: TGTGCCAGCAGCTCCGGGACAGGGGTCTACGAGCAGTACTTC. Residues: CASSSGTGVYEQYF.

V and J are TRBV30 and TRBJ1-2; TRBD1 might be the D (6 bases). CDR3 length: 17 amino acids. Germline CDR1 is GTSNPN and CDR2 is SVGIG (reference sequence). Deletions cut 0 bases from V and 0 bases from J, with 17 bases between. CDR3: CAWSVKWVGAPNYGYTF. The CDR3 region has the DNA TGTGCCTGGAGTGTGAAGTGGGTGGGGGCCCCTAACTATGGCTACACCTTC.

This clone has just one count. V usage is TRBV5-1 and J usage is TRBJ2-3, with TRBD2 identical over 11 bases. CDR3 length: 15 residues. The trim removed 3 bases at V and 6 bases at J, leaving 6 bases unmatched. Germline V gene data show CDR1 as SGHRS and CDR2 as YFSETQ. The CDR3 DNA follows: TGCGCCAGCAGCTCCACACTAGCGGGAGAGGATACGCAGTATTTT. Translation: CASSSTLAGEDTQYF. The complete variable domain, with remaining parts taken from reference TRBV5-1 and TRBJ2-3, reads KAGVTQTPRYLIKTRGQQVTLSCSPISGHRSVSWYQQTPGQGLQFLFEYFSETQRNKGNFPGRFSGRQFSNSRSEMNVSTLELGDSALYLCASSSTLAGEDTQYFGPGTRLTVL.

In DNA, the CDR3 is TGTGCCAGCAGCCCCCAGGGATCAGATACGCAGTATTTT. The encoded protein is CASSPQGSDTQYF. V and J are TRBV13 and TRBJ2-3, with D possibly being TRBD1 (5 bases). V shed 5 bases and J shed 4 bases, with 10 bases lying between them. The germline V gene has CDR1 PRHDT and CDR2 FYEKMQ (reference sequence). The CDR3 is 13 residues long.

The V call is TRBV5-8, the J call TRBJ1-5; 7 bases agree with TRBD1. The CDR3 runs to 15 residues. The germline gives CDR1 SGHTS, CDR2 YDEGEE. The J segment lost 3 bases and the V segment lost 5 bases, leaving 8 bases of the junction unmatched. The CDR3 bases are TGTGCCAGCAGTCTAGTCGGACAGGTCAATCAGCCCCAGCATTTT. As protein: CASSLVGQVNQPQHF.

V and J are TRBV18 and TRBJ2-5; 12 nucleotides agree with TRBD2. Germline V gene lookup returns CDR1 KGHSH and CDR2 LQKENI. This CDR3 region has 17 residues. The J segment lost 5 bases and the V segment lost 0 bases, leaving 7 bases of the junction unmatched. DNA for the CDR3: TGTGCCAGCTCACCACCGCCACTAGCGGGAGGACGCGAGACCCAGTACTTC. As protein: CASSPPPLAGGRETQYF.

Only one count was recorded for this clone. The chain recombines TRBV6-1 with TRBJ1-2; TRBD1 matches at 7 bases. The CDR3 is 13 residues long. Germline V lookup: CDR1 MNHNS, CDR2 SASEGT. Losses at the gene ends were 2 bases for V and 5 bases for J; bases not matched to a gene: 2. CDR3 loop: CASSEQGEYGYTF. Here the CDR3 DNA reads TGTGCCAGCAGTGAACAGGGGGAGTATGGCTACACCTTC.

The gene calls are TRBV11-2 and TRBJ2-5; 8 bases are a match to TRBD1. The CDR3 sequence is 15 residues long. Germline CDR1 SGHAT, CDR2 FQNNGV. V dropped 7 bases and J dropped 2; count of bases not matched to a gene: 9. This CDR3 reads CASTNQGARQETQYF. The CDR3 bases are TGTGCCAGCACCAACCAGGGGGCTAGACAAGAGACCCAGTACTTC.

The V call is TRBV14, the J call TRBJ1-2, with D possibly being TRBD1 (6 bases). V lost 4 bases and J lost 8, with 20 bases in between. The V gene's germline CDR1 is SGHDN and CDR2 FVKESK. The CDR3 length is 15 residues. The CDR3 DNA is TGTGCCAGCAGCCCCTACCTGACAGGCTCATCAGGCTACACCTTC. Residues: CASSPYLTGSSGYTF.

The chain recombines TRBV28 with TRBJ2-3, with a weak D call TRBD1 (6 bases). V lost 7 bases and J lost 1, with 9 bases in between. The germline CDR1 and CDR2 sequences are MDHEN and SYDVKM. The CDR3 spans 13 residues. In DNA form, the CDR3 reads TGTGCCAGCACCAGGACAGGCACAGATACGCAGTATTTT. Amino acid sequence: CASTRTGTDTQYF.

The chain combines TRBV5-1 with TRBJ1-4; TRBD1 matches 8 bases. Germline values: CDR1 SGHRS, CDR2 YFSETQ. The CDR3 length is 14 residues. Losses at the gene ends were 4 bases for V and 7 bases for J; bases not matched to a gene: 6. The DNA for the CDR3 is TGCGCCAGCAGCCTGACAGGGGATCTTGAAAAACTGTTTTTT. This gives the protein CASSLTGDLEKLFF. The full variable domain, with the rest looked up from reference TRBV5-1 and TRBJ1-4, is KAGVTQTPRYLIKTRGQQVTLSCSPISGHRSVSWYQQTPGQGLQFLFEYFSETQRNKGNFPGRFSGRQFSNSRSEMNVSTLELGDSALYLCASSLTGDLEKLFFGSGTQLSVL.